The 6 T cell receptor beta chains reported below all come from one sample, sequenced in a study of breast tumors, draining lymph nodes, adjacent tissues. TCRdb reanalysed the multiplex PCR reads using MiXCR and keeps one entry per CDR3 protein. The profile covers approximately 230,000 distinct CDR3 sequences, with less than 40% appearing a single time and roughly 3.5% taken by the ten largest. Breast cancer patients provided tissue from their axillary draining lymph nodes. The sequencing input was axillary lymph node tissue. The receptors were gathered from a female donor with breast cancer. Some clones in this sample may be carry-over from other donors' samples.

This clonotype was seen at least ten times. This sequence joins TRBV2 and TRBJ1-5; no firm D call. Germline assignment: CDR1 SNHLY and CDR2 FYNNEI. V was trimmed by 4 bases and J by 0 bases, leaving 4 bases between them. The CDR3 length is 13 residues. CDR3 sequence (DNA): TGTGCCAGCAGTGGAGGTAGCAATCAGCCCCAGCATTTT. This translates into CASSGGSNQPQHF.

This clonotype was seen many times. This chain uses TRBV27 with TRBJ2-3; tentative D call: TRBD2 (5 bases). Between the trimmed V and J ends, which lost 2 bases and 3 bases, there was a span of 15 bases. Germline CDR1 and CDR2: MNHEY and SMNVEV (reference sequence). The CDR3 is made up of 16 amino acids. For the CDR3, the DNA is TGTGCCAGCAGTTTACGGGCAAAAAGAGGGACAGATACGCAGTATTTT. It yields the protein CASSLRAKRGTDTQYF.

This clonotype was seen at least ten times. This sequence joins TRBV15 and TRBJ2-2; D is uncertain. The CDR3 spans 14 residues. CDR1 is LNHNV and CDR2 is YYDKDF in the germline V gene (reference sequence). Trimming took off 0 bases at V and 0 bases at J, with 2 bases between the two ends. CDR3 sequence (DNA): TGTGCCACCAGCAGAGACCCGAACACCGGGGAGCTGTTTTTT. This gives the protein CATSRDPNTGELFF.

This clonotype was found many times. The chain joins TRBV11-3 to TRBJ2-1; TRBD2 aligns across 9 bases. J was trimmed by 9 bases and V by 2 bases; bases with no gene match: 5. The CDR3 covers 14 residues. Germline V gives CDR1 SGHNT, CDR2 YENEEA. CDR3 sequence (DNA): TGTGCCAGCAGCTTACGGACTAGCGTTAGTGAGCAGTTCTTC. Its protein product is CASSLRTSVSEQFF.

The genes are TRBV7-2 and TRBJ2-3; D is unresolved. Trimming removed 0 bases at V and 10 bases at J, with 8 bases between. There are 12 residues in the CDR3. Per the germline V gene, CDR1 is SGHTA and CDR2 is FQGNSA. Here the CDR3 reads CASSLADTAQYF. For the CDR3, the DNA is TGTGCCAGCAGCTTAGCTGACACGGCGCAGTATTTT.

This clonotype was detected many times. The chain employs TRBV12-3 or TRBV12-4 and TRBJ1-4; perhaps TRBD1 as D (6 bases). The CDR3 length is 15 residues. Trimming pared 6 bases from V and 0 bases from J, leaving 11 bases between. The CDR3 is CASRPGEATNEKLFF. DNA for the CDR3: TGTGCCAGCAGACCAGGGGAAGCAACTAATGAAAAACTGTTTTTT.